This TCR beta chain is drawn from a study of T cells after yellow fever vaccination. TCRdb fed the 5' RACE reads into MiXCR, producing one record per CDR3 protein. The top ten hold approximately 3.3% of the sample, which has some 300,000 distinct CDR3 sequences, around 10% seen once. Trimming took off 3 bases at V and 8 bases at J, with 16 bases between the two ends. CDR1 SGHKS and CDR2 YYEKEE come from the germline V gene (reference sequence). The CDR3 is 14 amino acids. V usage is TRBV5-5 and J usage is TRBJ2-3; D perhaps matches TRBD2 (5 bases). The origin of this receptor is a man between 18 and 29 years old who received the YFV17D yellow fever vaccine. The specimen comprised CD4+ T cells sorted from PBMCs, sampled 45 days after the yellow fever booster vaccination. CDR3: CASSSGLGMGTQYF. Here the CDR3 DNA reads TGTGCCAGCAGCTCTGGACTGGGGATGGGTACGCAGTATTTT.